This TCR beta chain was recovered during a study of cytomegalovirus exposure and HLA in healthy donors. The primer mix had 60 Vbeta and 13 Jbeta primers. The protocol was immunoSEQ multiplex PCR, while the TCRdb copy is restricted to in-frame clones and leaves out a portion. The data contain around 160,000 clones, almost 80% of them seen just once; the ten biggest clones take up around 7%. This clone was picked up one time. One end of the junction is discordant with germline, which a read error may explain. Germline CDR1 reads SEHNR; CDR2 reads FQNEAQ (reference sequence). The CDR3 has 13 amino acids.

This chain uses TRBV7-9 with TRBJ1-2; D is perhaps TRBD1 (6 bases). Material: PBMCs. This receptor was obtained from a woman aged 40 to 50 in good health and CMV-seropositive. The CDR3 nucleotides are TGTTCCAGCAGCTTAGAACAGGGCGGTGGCTACACCTTC. This sequence encodes CSSSLEQGGGYTF.